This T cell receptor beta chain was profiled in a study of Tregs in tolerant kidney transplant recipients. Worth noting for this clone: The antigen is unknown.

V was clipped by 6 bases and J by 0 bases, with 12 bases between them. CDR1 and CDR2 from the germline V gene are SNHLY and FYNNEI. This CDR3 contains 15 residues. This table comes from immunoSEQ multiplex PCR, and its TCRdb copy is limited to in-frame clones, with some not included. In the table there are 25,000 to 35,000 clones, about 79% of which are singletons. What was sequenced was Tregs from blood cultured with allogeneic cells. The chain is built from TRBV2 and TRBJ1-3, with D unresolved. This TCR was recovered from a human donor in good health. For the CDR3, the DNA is TGTGCCAGCAGGGGCTTTGAGGTCTCTGGAAACACCATATATTTT. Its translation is CASRGFEVSGNTIYF.